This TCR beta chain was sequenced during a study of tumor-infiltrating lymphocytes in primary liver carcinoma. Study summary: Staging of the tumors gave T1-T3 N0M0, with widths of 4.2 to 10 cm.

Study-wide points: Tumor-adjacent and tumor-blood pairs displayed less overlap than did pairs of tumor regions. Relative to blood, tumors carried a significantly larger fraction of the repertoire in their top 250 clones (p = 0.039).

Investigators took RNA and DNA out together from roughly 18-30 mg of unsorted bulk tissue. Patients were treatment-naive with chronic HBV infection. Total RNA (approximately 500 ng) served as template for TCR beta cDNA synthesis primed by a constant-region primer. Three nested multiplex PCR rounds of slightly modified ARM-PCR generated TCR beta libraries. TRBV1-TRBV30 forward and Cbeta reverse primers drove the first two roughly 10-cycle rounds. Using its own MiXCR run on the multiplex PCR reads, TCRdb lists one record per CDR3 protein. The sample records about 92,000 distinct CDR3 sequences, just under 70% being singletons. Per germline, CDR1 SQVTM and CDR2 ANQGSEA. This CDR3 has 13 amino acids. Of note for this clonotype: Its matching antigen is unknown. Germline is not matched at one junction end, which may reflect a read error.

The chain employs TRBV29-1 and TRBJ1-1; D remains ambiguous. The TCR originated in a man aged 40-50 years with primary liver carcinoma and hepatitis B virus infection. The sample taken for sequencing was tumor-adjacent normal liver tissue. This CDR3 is CRVDVATNTEAFF. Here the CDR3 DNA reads TGCCGCGTTGACGTAGCCACGAACACTGAAGCTTTCTTT.